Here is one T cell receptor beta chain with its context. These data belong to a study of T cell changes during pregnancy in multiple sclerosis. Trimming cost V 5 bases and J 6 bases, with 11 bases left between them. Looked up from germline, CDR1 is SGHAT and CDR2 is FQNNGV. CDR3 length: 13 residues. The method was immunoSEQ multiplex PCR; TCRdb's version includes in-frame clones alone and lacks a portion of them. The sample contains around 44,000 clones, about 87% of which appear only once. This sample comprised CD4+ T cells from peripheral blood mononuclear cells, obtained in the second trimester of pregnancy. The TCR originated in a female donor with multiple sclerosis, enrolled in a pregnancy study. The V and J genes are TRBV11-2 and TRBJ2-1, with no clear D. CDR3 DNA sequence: TGTGCCAGCAGCGTCGACTTCTCCAATGAGCAGTTCTTC. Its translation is CASSVDFSNEQFF.